Shown below are 30 T cell receptor beta chains from a single sample sequenced in a study of CD8+CD57+ T cells in acquired aplastic anemia. Both TCR beta VDJ combination and CDR3 sequence profiling were carried out. Genomic DNA was the template for this profiling. TCRdb redid the calling of the reads with MiXCR, one entry per CDR3 protein. The repertoire includes around 220,000 distinct CDR3 sequences, 40% to 60% of them detected once, and around 20% sits in the top ten. CD8+CD57+ cell expansion had been shown by flow cytometry in patients chosen for sequencing. The source material was sorted CD4+, CD8+, or CD8+CD57+ T cells (not recorded which) from PBMCs. Receptor source: a human donor with aplastic anemia.

This clonotype was seen many times. The rearrangement uses TRBV7-2 and TRBJ1-5; TRBD1 aligns across 7 bases. J was trimmed by 0 bases and V by 7 bases; bases with no gene match: 6. This CDR3 has 15 amino acids. Germline V lookup: CDR1 SGHTA, CDR2 FQGNSA. Written as DNA, the CDR3 is TGTGCCAGCACCTCAAGGACAGGTAGCAATCAGCCCCAGCATTTT. Its translation: CASTSRTGSNQPQHF. The entire variable domain, with the rest obtained from reference TRBV7-2 and TRBJ1-5, is as follows: GAGVSQSPSNKVTEKGKDVELRCDPISGHTALYWYRQSLGQGLEFLIYFQGNSAPDKSGLPSDRFSAERTGGSVSTLTIQRTQQEDSAVYLCASTSRTGSNQPQHFGDGTRLSIL.

This chain links TRBV20-1 with TRBJ2-7; 10 nucleotides line up with TRBD2. This CDR3 is built from 14 residues. Germline CDR1 and CDR2: DFQATT and SNEGSKA (reference sequence). V lost 1 base and J lost 3; bases outside the gene matches: 3. CDR3 amino acids: CSARVTSGVYEQYF. The CDR3 bases are TGCAGTGCTAGAGTAACTAGCGGGGTCTACGAGCAGTACTTC.

CDR3 loop: CASSPGGGRLYEQYF. Here the CDR3 DNA reads TGTGCCAGCTCCCCTGGGGGCGGCCGGCTCTACGAGCAGTACTTC. The gene calls are TRBV18 and TRBJ2-7, with D possibly being TRBD1 (6 bases). Germline-derived CDR1 and CDR2 are KGHSH and LQKENI. This CDR3 comprises 15 residues. Trimming shortened V by 6 bases and J by 3 bases, and 18 bases separated the two germline ends.

There are a few counts of this clonotype. The chain employs TRBV2 and TRBJ1-1; TRBD1 is a possible D gene (5 bases). Per germline, CDR1 SNHLY and CDR2 FYNNEI. V lost 5 bases and J 1 base, leaving 11 bases between the germline ends. The CDR3 has 14 amino acids. The CDR3 coding sequence is TGTGCCAGCAGTTCTCAGGGTCGGAACACTGAAGCTTTCTTT. It specifies CASSSQGRNTEAFF.

This clonotype has ten or more counts. The chain uses TRBV6-6 and TRBJ2-5, with 8 bases lining up with TRBD2. The CDR3 runs to 15 residues. Germline CDR1 and CDR2: MNHNY and SVGAGI (reference sequence). The V segment lost 10 bases and the J segment 2 bases; nucleotides outside the gene matches: 12. CDR3 nucleotides: TGTGCCACCCGGTGGGCTAGCGGGCTGCAAGAGACCCAGTACTTC. This encodes CATRWASGLQETQYF.

The chain links TRBV7-6 to TRBJ2-1; 8 bases map to TRBD1. The germline V gene has CDR1 SGHVS and CDR2 FNYEAQ. Trimming at V came to 0 bases and at J to 4 bases, leaving 2 bases not matched to a gene. The CDR3 sequence is 15 residues long. The CDR3 bases are TGTGCCAGCAGCTTAGCACAGGGGGATTACAATGAGCAGTTCTTC. Its translation: CASSLAQGDYNEQFF.

The chain links TRBV3-1 to TRBJ1-5; tentative D call: TRBD1 (6 bases). V lost 2 bases and J 10 bases, leaving 18 bases between the germline ends. CDR1 is LGHDT and CDR2 is YNNKEL in the germline V gene (reference sequence). The CDR3 spans 15 residues. DNA of the CDR3: TGTGCCAGCAGCCAATACGGACAGCCTGGCGGACCCCAGCATTTT. Translation gives CASSQYGQPGGPQHF. Full variable domain (rest looked up from reference TRBV3-1 and TRBJ1-5): DTAVSQTPKYLVTQMGNDKSIKCEQNLGHDTMYWYKQDSKKFLKIMFSYNNKELIINETVPNRFSPKSPDKAHLNLHINSLELGDSAVYFCASSQYGQPGGPQHFGDGTRLSIL.

This clonotype was picked up many times. The chain recombines TRBV29-1 with TRBJ2-7; D tentatively fits TRBD1 or TRBD2 (10 bases each). There are 17 residues in the CDR3. Trimming left V 6 bases short and J 4 bases short, with 28 bases between. Per the germline V gene, CDR1 is SQVTM and CDR2 is ANQGSEA. CDR3: CSVRQGARVLAGYEQYF. The CDR3 coding sequence is TGCAGCGTACGACAGGGGGCGCGGGTACTAGCGGGATACGAGCAGTACTTC.

This clonotype has at least ten counts. This chain uses TRBV5-5 with TRBJ2-7; 7 positions match TRBD1. Germline V gene data show CDR1 as SGHKS and CDR2 as YYEKEE (reference sequence). The CDR3 totals 14 residues. The V gene end was trimmed by 7 bases and the J gene end by 0 bases; junction bases not matched to a gene: 7. The CDR3 nucleotides read TGTGCCAGCGGCCTGACAGGGAACTCCTACGAGCAGTACTTC. It encodes CASGLTGNSYEQYF.

This clonotype was detected ten times or more. V gene TRBV7-2 combines with J gene TRBJ2-7, with TRBD1 matching 7 bases. Germline-derived CDR1 and CDR2 are SGHTA and FQGNSA. V lost 7 bases, J lost 4 bases, and 7 bases stayed unmatched. CDR3 size: 13 residues. For the CDR3, the DNA is TGTGCCAGCATCATAGGGGGCGGGTACGAGCAGTACTTC. Its protein product is CASIIGGGYEQYF.

This clonotype has a single count. The junction departs from germline at one end; a sequencing error may be responsible. The chain couples TRBV15 to TRBJ1-5, with TRBD1 identical over 11 bases. CDR3 size: 18 residues. CDR1 and CDR2 from the germline V gene are LNHNV and YYDKDF (reference sequence). The chain's CDR3 is CATSRRDRGDYSNRPQHF. CDR3 nucleotide sequence: TGTGCCACCAGCAGACGGGACAGGGGGGACTATAGCAATCGGCCCCAGCATTTT.

This clonotype came up a few times. The chain carries TRBV29-1 and TRBJ1-1; weak D call: TRBD1 (5 bases). Germline V gene data show CDR1 as SQVTM and CDR2 as ANQGSEA. Trimming stripped 2 bases from V and 3 bases from J, with 7 bases between. The CDR3 is 12 amino acids. Here the CDR3 reads CSVEWGDTEAFF. The CDR3 region has the DNA TGCAGCGTTGAATGGGGGGACACTGAAGCTTTCTTT.

CDR3 residues: CATSLTTDNSPLHF. The CDR3 DNA reads TGTGCCACCAGCTTAACCACGGATAATTCACCCCTCCACTTT. This chain uses TRBV15 with TRBJ1-6, with unresolved D. The CDR3 extends over 14 amino acids. Trimming cost V 5 bases and J 5 bases, with 10 bases left between them. Germline V gene lookup returns CDR1 LNHNV and CDR2 YYDKDF (reference sequence). Full variable domain (remainder filled in from reference TRBV15 and TRBJ1-6): DAMVIQNPRYQVTQFGKPVTLSCSQTLNHNVMYWYQQKSSQAPKLLFHYYDKDFNNEADTPDNFQSRRPNTSFCFLDIRSPGLGDTAMYLCATSLTTDNSPLHFGNGTRLTVT.

The genes are TRBV29-1 and TRBJ1-5; TRBD1 matches at 7 bases. The CDR3 has 12 amino acids. Trimming removed 7 bases from V and 3 bases from J; junction bases left unmatched: 3. The germline V gene encodes CDR1 SQVTM and CDR2 ANQGSEA. CDR3 region: CSAGQPNQPQHF. CDR3 nucleotide sequence: TGCAGCGCGGGACAGCCCAATCAGCCCCAGCATTTT.

About this clonotype: A read error is likely, as this CDR3 ends without the conserved phenylalanine or tryptophan. The limits of the CDR3 on the DNA are not certain, so only TCRdb's listed CDR3 is given. CDR3 in amino acids: CASSYRRGTLV. This sequence joins TRBV7-8 and TRBJ2-1. Germline values: CDR1 SGHVS, CDR2 FQNEAQ. Ends included, the CDR3 has 11 residues.

The chain recombines TRBV5-1 with TRBJ2-7; 8 bases are a match to TRBD1. The CDR3 sequence is 13 residues long. The V gene end was trimmed by 4 bases and the J gene end by 7 bases; junction bases not matched to a gene: 7. CDR1 is SGHRS, CDR2 YFSETQ, per germline. The DNA of the CDR3 is TGCGCCAGCAGCCAAACGGGACAGGCGGAGCAGTACTTC. This translates into CASSQTGQAEQYF. Using reference TRBV5-1 and TRBJ2-7 for the parts outside the CDR3, the full variable domain is KAGVTQTPRYLIKTRGQQVTLSCSPISGHRSVSWYQQTPGQGLQFLFEYFSETQRNKGNFPGRFSGRQFSNSRSEMNVSTLELGDSALYLCASSQTGQAEQYFGPGTRLTVT.

This clonotype was recorded only once. This chain connects TRBV5-5 to TRBJ1-4, with D possibly matching TRBD1 (5 bases). Looked up from germline, CDR1 is SGHKS and CDR2 is YYEKEE (reference sequence). There are 14 residues in the CDR3. Trimming pared 0 bases from V and 6 bases from J, leaving 9 bases between. CDR3 DNA sequence: TGTGCCAGCAGCTTGGGACAGAGCTATGAAAAACTGTTTTTT. Its protein is CASSLGQSYEKLFF.

As to this clonotype: One junction end does not reproduce the germline sequence, and a read error may be involved. The chain carries TRBV7-2 and TRBJ1-1, with a tentative D call TRBD1 (6 bases). In germline, CDR1 is SGHTA, CDR2 FQGNSA. The CDR3 extends over 15 amino acids. The CDR3 DNA reads as TGTGCCAGCAGCGATCCGGTCAGGGGTAACACTGAAGCTTTCTTC. As protein: CASSDPVRGNTEAFF.

This clonotype has only a few counts. This could be a read error, since a much larger clone is one nucleotide away. The genes are TRBV20-1 and TRBJ1-5; TRBD1 aligns across 7 bases. Germline V gene lookup returns CDR1 DFQATT and CDR2 SNEGSKA (reference sequence). The CDR3 spans 15 residues. V dropped 3 bases and J dropped 7; count of bases not matched to a gene: 12. CDR3 protein: CSARARGQGEQPQHF. In nucleotides, the CDR3 is TGCAGTGCTAGGGCTCGAGGGCAGGGGGAACAGCCCCAGCATTTT.

V is TRBV9 and J is TRBJ1-4, with 8 positions matching TRBD1. Germline V gives CDR1 SGDLS, CDR2 YYNGEE. J gave up 5 bases and V 4 bases, and 7 bases lay outside the gene matches. The CDR3 spans 15 residues. CDR3 sequence: CASSIKDRANEKLFF. Written as DNA, the CDR3 is TGTGCCAGCAGCATAAAGGACAGGGCGAATGAAAAACTGTTTTTT.

The CDR3 loop is CATSSDRNSNQPQHF. In DNA form, the CDR3 reads TGTGCCACCAGCAGCGACAGAAATAGCAATCAGCCCCAGCATTTT. The chain links TRBV15 to TRBJ1-5; D is perhaps TRBD1 (5 bases). CDR1 LNHNV and CDR2 YYDKDF come from the germline V gene (reference sequence). CDR3 length: 15 amino acids. V lost 3 bases and J 0 bases, leaving 9 bases between the germline ends.

The chain combines TRBV7-2 with TRBJ2-5, with TRBD1 identical over 7 bases. Trimming removed 4 bases from V and 2 bases from J; junction bases left unmatched: 4. CDR1 and CDR2 (germline): SGHTA, FQGNSA. This CDR3 spans 14 amino acids. The CDR3 bases are TGTGCCAGCAGCTGGGGCAGGGGGCAAGAGACCCAGTACTTC. It specifies CASSWGRGQETQYF.

This clonotype was observed at least ten times. The genes are TRBV20-1 and TRBJ2-7, with a weak D call TRBD2 (6 bases). Trimming took off 1 base at V and 6 bases at J, with 16 bases between the two ends. The length of the CDR3 is 14 residues. The germline V gene has CDR1 DFQATT and CDR2 SNEGSKA (reference sequence). CDR3 DNA: TGCAGTGCTAGAGCTGGGGATGGGGGGAGCGAGCAGTACTTC. Encoded protein: CSARAGDGGSEQYF.

This chain joins TRBV19 and TRBJ2-4; no firm D call. In germline, CDR1 is LNHDA, CDR2 SQIVND (reference sequence). This CDR3 comprises 16 residues. The ends were cut back, 9 bases at V and 0 bases at J, with 18 bases in the middle. CDR3 DNA sequence: TGTGCCAGCAGCTCAGGATTAACATTAGCCAAAAACATTCAGTACTTC. Its translation: CASSSGLTLAKNIQYF.

In its sample, this clonotype was seen once. The chain employs TRBV20-1 and TRBJ1-1, with no clear D. Germline-derived CDR1 and CDR2 are DFQATT and SNEGSKA (reference sequence). The CDR3 is made up of 12 amino acids. Trimming took 2 bases from V and 0 from J, leaving 4 bases between them. The CDR3 spells CSARWVNTEAFF. In nucleotides, the CDR3 is TGCAGTGCTAGATGGGTGAACACTGAAGCTTTCTTT.

This clonotype was observed many times. The rearrangement uses TRBV7-8 and TRBJ1-1; 8 bases agree with TRBD1. The CDR3 runs to 14 residues. Germline lookup yields CDR1 SGHVS and CDR2 FQNEAQ. The V gene end was trimmed by 3 bases and the J gene end by 3 bases; junction bases not matched to a gene: 3. CDR3 sequence reads: CASSLDREDTEAFF. As DNA, the CDR3 is TGTGCCAGCAGCTTGGACAGGGAGGACACTGAAGCTTTCTTT.

The chain combines TRBV5-1 with TRBJ1-5; the D is unclear. The CDR3 runs 14 residues. Germline V CDR1 and CDR2: SGHRS, YFSETQ. The ends were cut back, 0 bases at V and 3 bases at J, with 7 bases in the middle. The CDR3 region is CASSLGGNNQPQHF. CDR3 DNA sequence: TGCGCCAGCAGCTTGGGGGGAAACAATCAGCCCCAGCATTTT.

As regards this clonotype: A much more abundant neighbour one base away suggests this may be a read error. The J gene is TRBJ2-3, the V gene TRBV7-9; D gene unclear. The length of the CDR3 is 14 residues. Germline values: CDR1 SEHNR, CDR2 FQNEAQ (reference sequence). CDR3 loop: CASSSPPTRDTQCF. Written as DNA, the CDR3 is TGCGCCAGCAGCTCGCCGCCAACGAGAGATACGCAGTGTTTT.

The CDR3 spells CASSPLRGGLNSPLHF. The CDR3 DNA sequence: TGTGCCAGCAGCCCCCTCCGCGGGGGTTTGAATTCACCCCTCCACTTT. The rearrangement joins TRBV7-2 to TRBJ1-6, with D perhaps TRBD1 (5 bases). Deletions cut 5 bases from V and 7 bases from J, with 18 bases between. Germline loops: CDR1 SGHTA, CDR2 FQGNSA. The CDR3 extends over 16 amino acids.

This clonotype was observed a handful of times. The rearrangement uses TRBV10-3 and TRBJ1-2; D might be TRBD1 (5 bases). Trimming pared 2 bases from V and 4 bases from J, leaving 8 bases between. Germline assignment: CDR1 ENHRY and CDR2 SYGVKD. This CDR3 has 13 amino acids. CDR3 sequence: CAISEKGLYGYTF. DNA of the CDR3: TGTGCCATCAGTGAGAAGGGACTCTATGGCTACACCTTC.